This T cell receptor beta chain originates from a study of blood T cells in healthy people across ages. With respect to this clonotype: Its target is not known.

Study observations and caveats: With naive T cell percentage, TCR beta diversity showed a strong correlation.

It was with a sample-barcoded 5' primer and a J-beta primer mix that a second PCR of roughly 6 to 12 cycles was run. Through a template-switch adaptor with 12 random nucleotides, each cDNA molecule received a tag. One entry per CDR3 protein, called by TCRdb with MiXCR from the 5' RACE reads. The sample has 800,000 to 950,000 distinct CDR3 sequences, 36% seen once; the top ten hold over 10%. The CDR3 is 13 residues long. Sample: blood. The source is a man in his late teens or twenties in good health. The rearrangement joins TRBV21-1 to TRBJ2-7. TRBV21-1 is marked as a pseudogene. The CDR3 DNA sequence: TGTGCCAGCAGCATGTTCAGAGCCTACGAGCAGTACTTC. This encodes CASSMFRAYEQYF.